This TCR beta chain derives from a study of T cells after yellow fever vaccination. Study-wide points: Reappearing after the booster were most of the clones from primary vaccination (around 95% CD4, 70% to 90% CD8).

A remark on this clonotype: Its matching antigen is unknown.

TCRdb independently ran MiXCR on the 5' RACE reads; one entry per CDR3 protein. The table records about 510,000 distinct CDR3 sequences, just over 20% of them present only once. V lost 0 bases, J lost 5 bases, and 11 bases lay in between. The germline CDR1 and CDR2 sequences are SGDLS and YYNGEE. CDR3 size: 14 residues. This clonotype was sampled from a man aged 18 to 29 who received the YFV17D yellow fever vaccine. Specimen: PBMCs, collected about 20 days after the first yellow fever vaccination. The chain combines TRBV9 with TRBJ1-1, with D unresolved. CDR3 in DNA: TGTGCCAGCAGCGTAGAACAGACTCGAACTGAAGCTTTCTTT. Protein sequence: CASSVEQTRTEAFF. Drawing the rest from reference TRBV9 and TRBJ1-1, the complete variable domain is DSGVTQTPKHLITATGQRVTLRCSPRSGDLSVYWYQQSLDQGLQFLIQYYNGEERAKGNILERFSAQQFPDLHSELNLSSLELGDSALYFCASSVEQTRTEAFFGQGTRLTVV.